The 2 T cell receptor beta chains below come from one sample, sequenced in a study of cytomegalovirus exposure and HLA in healthy donors. TCRdb's table, derived via immunoSEQ multiplex PCR, lists solely in-frame clones and lacks some. The sample records some 140,000 clones, approximately 87% being singletons. The sample was PBMCs. All receptors derive from a man younger than 30 in good health and CMV-seronegative.

J is TRBJ2-7 and V is TRBV2; possibly TRBD2 for D (5 bases). The CDR3 loop spans 12 amino acids. Germline lookup yields CDR1 SNHLY and CDR2 FYNNEI. Trimming left V 6 bases short and J 0 bases short, with 6 bases between. The CDR3, as DNA: TGTGCCAGCAGAGCGGACTCCTACGAGCAGTACTTC. The encoded protein is CASRADSYEQYF.

This chain connects TRBV27 to TRBJ1-2; D call uncertain. This CDR3 is 13 amino acids long. V gave up 3 bases and J gave up 2 bases, with 7 bases separating them. CDR1 is MNHEY, CDR2 SMNVEV, per germline (reference sequence). The CDR3 is CASSLARNYGYTF. The CDR3 DNA reads TGTGCCAGCAGTTTGGCACGCAACTATGGCTACACCTTC.